This TCR beta chain is from a study of blood T cell repertoires in COVID-19. About the research overall: Samples of COVID-19 (acute and convalescent) were obtained from the United States, Italy and Spain. PBMCs, B-cell-depleted T cells, or T cells provided the cDNA or gDNA that made up the material.

In the authors' methods: Reference gene primer amplification gave estimated nucleated cell counts. TCRdb's table, derived via immunoSEQ multiplex PCR, lists solely in-frame clones and lacks some. V and J calls and clone size are copied from that table; D and trimming were computed from the DNA. The repertoire holds 85,000 to 120,000 clones, about four fifths seen once, with around 14% in the top ten. The CDR3 spans 14 residues. Trimming removed 10 bases at V and 4 bases at J, with 17 bases between. Per germline, CDR1 SGHRS and CDR2 YFSETQ. This receptor was obtained from a woman aged 55-70 years with acute or convalescent COVID-19. Sample: peripheral blood. The chain links TRBV5-1 to TRBJ2-2; D is perhaps TRBD2 (6 bases). The CDR3 protein is CASTPGDGTGELFF. CDR3 nucleotides: TGCGCCTCCACACCGGGGGACGGCACCGGGGAGCTGTTTTTT.